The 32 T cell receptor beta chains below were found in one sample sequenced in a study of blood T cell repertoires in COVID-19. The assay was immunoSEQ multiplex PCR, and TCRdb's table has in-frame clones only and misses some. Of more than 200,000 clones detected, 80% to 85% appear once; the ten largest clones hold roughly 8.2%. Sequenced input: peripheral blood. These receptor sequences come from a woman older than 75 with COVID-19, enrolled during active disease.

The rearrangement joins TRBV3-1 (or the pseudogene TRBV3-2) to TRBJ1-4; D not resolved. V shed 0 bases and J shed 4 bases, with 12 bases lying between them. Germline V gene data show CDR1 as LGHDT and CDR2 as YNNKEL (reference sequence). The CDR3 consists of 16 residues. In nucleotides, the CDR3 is TGTGCCAGCAGCCAAGAGAGGTACGGCTATAATGAAAAACTGTTTTTT. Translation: CASSQERYGYNEKLFF.

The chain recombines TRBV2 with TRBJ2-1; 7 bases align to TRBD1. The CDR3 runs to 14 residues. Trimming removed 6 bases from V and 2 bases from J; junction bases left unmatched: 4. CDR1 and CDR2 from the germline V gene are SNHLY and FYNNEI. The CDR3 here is CASRPGQPYNEQFF. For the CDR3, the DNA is TGTGCCAGCAGACCGGGACAGCCCTACAATGAGCAGTTCTTC.

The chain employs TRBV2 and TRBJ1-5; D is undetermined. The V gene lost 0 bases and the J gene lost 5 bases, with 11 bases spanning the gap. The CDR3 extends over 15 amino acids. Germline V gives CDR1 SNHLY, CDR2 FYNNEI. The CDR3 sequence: CASSEAFPGDQPQHF. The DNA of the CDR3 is TGTGCCAGCAGTGAAGCCTTCCCGGGAGATCAGCCCCAGCATTTT.

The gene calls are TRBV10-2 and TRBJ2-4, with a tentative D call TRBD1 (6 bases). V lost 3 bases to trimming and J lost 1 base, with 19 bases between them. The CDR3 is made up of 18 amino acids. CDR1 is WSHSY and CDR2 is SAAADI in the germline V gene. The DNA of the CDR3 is TGCGCCAGCAGTGATCACAGGGTAGGGGACCGGGCCAAAAACATTCAGTACTTC. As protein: CASSDHRVGDRAKNIQYF.

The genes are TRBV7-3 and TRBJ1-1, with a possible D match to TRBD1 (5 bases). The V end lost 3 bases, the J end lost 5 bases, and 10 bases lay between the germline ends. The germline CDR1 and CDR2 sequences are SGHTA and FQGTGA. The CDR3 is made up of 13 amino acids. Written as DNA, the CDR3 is TGTGCCAGCAGCTTGGAAGGGGTGACTGAAGCTTTCTTT. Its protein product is CASSLEGVTEAFF.

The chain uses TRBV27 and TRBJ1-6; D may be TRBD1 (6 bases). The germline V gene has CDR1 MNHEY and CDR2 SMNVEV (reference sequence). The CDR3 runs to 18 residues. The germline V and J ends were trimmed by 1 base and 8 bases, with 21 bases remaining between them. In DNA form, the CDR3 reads TGTGCCAGCAGTTTATTGATGGGGGCGAAGGCGGGGGATTCACCCCTCCACTTT. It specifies CASSLLMGAKAGDSPLHF.

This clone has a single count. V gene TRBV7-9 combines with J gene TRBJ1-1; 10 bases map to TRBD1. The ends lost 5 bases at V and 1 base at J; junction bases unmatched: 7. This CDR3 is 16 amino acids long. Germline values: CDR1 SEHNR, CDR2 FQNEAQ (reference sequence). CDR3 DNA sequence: TGTGCCAGCAGCCCCGGGACAGGGGCACGGAACACTGAAGCTTTCTTT. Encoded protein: CASSPGTGARNTEAFF.

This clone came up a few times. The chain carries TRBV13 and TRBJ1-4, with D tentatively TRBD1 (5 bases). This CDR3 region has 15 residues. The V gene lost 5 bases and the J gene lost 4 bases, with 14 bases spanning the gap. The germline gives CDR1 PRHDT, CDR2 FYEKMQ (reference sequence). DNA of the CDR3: TGTGCCAGCAGCAATCGCAGGGCCCTTAATGAAAAACTGTTTTTT. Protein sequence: CASSNRRALNEKLFF.

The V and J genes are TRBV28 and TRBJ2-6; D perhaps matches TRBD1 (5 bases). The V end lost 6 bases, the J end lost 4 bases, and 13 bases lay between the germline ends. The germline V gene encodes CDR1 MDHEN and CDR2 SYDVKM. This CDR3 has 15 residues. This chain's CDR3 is CASSFAGSGANVLTF. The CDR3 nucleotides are TGTGCCAGCAGCTTTGCAGGGTCCGGGGCCAACGTCCTGACTTTC.

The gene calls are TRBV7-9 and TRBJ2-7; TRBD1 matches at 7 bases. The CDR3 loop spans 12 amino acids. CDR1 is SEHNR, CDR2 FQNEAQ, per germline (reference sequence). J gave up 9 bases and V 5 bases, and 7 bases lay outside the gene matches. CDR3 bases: TGTGCCAGCAGCCCCCCCGCAGGGGGGCAGTACTTC. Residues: CASSPPAGGQYF.

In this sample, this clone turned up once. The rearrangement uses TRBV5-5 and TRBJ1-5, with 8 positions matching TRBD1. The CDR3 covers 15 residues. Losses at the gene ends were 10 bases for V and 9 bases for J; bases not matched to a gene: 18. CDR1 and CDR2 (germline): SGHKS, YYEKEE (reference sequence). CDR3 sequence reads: CACLPGTGPRGPQHF. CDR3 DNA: TGTGCCTGTCTCCCCGGGACAGGTCCAAGAGGGCCCCAGCATTTT.

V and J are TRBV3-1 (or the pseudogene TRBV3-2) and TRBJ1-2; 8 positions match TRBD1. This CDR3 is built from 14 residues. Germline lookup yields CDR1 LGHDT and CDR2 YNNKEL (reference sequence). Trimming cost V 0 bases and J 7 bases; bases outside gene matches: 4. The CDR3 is CASSQERTGFGYTF. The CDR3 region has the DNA TGTGCCAGCAGCCAAGAGAGGACAGGGTTTGGCTACACCTTC.

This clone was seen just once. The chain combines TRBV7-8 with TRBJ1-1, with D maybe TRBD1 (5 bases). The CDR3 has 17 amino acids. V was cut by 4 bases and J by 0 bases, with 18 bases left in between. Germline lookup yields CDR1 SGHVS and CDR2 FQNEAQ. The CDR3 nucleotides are TGTGCCAGCAGCTCCCGCAGGGTGGGGACTATGAACACTGAAGCTTTCTTT. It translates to CASSSRRVGTMNTEAFF.

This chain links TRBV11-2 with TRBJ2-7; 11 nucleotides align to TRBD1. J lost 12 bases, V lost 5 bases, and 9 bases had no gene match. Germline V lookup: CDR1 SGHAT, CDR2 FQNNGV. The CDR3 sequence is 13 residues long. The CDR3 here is CASSPGTGGPSYF. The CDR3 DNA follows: TGTGCCAGCAGCCCCGGGACAGGGGGGCCTTCGTACTTC. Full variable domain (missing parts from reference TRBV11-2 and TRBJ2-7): EAGVAQSPRYKIIEKRQSVAFWCNPISGHATLYWYQQILGQGPKLLIQFQNNGVVDDSQLPKDRFSAERLKGVDSTLKIQPAKLEDSAVYLCASSPGTGGPSYFGPGTRLTVT.

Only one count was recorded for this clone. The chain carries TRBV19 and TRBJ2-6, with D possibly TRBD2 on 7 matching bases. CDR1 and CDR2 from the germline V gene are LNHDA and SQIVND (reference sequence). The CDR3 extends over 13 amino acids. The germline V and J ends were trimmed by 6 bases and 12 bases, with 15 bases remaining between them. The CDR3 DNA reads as TGTGCCAGTAGCCCCCGGGGGGCGGCCGTCCTGACTTTC. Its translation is CASSPRGAAVLTF.

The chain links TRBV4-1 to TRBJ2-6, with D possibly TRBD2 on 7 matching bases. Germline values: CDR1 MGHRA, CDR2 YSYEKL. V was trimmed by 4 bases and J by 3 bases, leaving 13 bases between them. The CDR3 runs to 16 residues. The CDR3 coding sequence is TGCGCCAGCAGCCCCCCGGGGGGCCTTGGGGCCAACGTCCTGACTTTC. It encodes CASSPPGGLGANVLTF.

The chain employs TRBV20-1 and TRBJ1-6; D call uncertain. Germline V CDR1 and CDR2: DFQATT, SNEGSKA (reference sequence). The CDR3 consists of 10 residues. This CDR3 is CSPQGAPLHF. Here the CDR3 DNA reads TGCAGCCCCCAAGGAGCACCCCTCCACTTT.

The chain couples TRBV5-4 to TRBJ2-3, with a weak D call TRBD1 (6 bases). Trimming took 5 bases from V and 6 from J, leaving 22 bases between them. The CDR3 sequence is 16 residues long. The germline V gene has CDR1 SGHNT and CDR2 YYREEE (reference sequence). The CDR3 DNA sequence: TGTGCCAGCAGTCGCCCCGACAGGCTTTCACATGATACGCAGTATTTT. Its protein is CASSRPDRLSHDTQYF.

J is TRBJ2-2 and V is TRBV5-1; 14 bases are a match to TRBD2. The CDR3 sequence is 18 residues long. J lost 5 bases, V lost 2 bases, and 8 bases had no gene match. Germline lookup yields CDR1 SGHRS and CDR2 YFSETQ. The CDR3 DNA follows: TGCGCCAGCAGCTTCCCGGGACTAGCGGGGGCCTATACCGGGGAGCTGTTTTTT. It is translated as CASSFPGLAGAYTGELFF.

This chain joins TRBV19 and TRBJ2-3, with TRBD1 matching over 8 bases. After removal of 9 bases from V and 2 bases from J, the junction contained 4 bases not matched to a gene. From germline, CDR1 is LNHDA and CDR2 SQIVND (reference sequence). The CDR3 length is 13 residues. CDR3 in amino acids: CASRTGNTDTQYF. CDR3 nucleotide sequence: TGTGCCAGCCGGACAGGGAACACAGATACGCAGTATTTT.

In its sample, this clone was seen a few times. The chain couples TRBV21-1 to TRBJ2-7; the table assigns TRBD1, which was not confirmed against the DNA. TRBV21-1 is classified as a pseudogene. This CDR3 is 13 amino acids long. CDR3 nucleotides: TGTGCCAGCAGAAGGGGGACAGTCTGGGAGCAGTACTTC. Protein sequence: CASRRGTVWEQYF.

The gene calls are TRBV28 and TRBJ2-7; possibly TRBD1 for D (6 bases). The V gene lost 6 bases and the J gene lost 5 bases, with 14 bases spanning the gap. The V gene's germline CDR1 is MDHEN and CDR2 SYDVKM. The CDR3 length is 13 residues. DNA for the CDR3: TGTGCCAGCAGCGAAGGACAGCCCGACGAGCAGTACTTC. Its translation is CASSEGQPDEQYF.

DNA for the CDR3: TGTGCCAGTAGTCCGACAGTTTCTAATGAAAAACTGTTTTTT. Encoded protein: CASSPTVSNEKLFF. The chain is built from TRBV19 and TRBJ1-4; a weak D match, TRBD1 (5 bases). Trimming removed 5 bases from V and 3 bases from J, with 10 bases in between. Germline lookup yields CDR1 LNHDA and CDR2 SQIVND (reference sequence). The CDR3 loop spans 14 amino acids.

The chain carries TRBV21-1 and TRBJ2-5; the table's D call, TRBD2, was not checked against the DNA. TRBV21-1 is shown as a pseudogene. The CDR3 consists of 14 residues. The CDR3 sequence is CASSKRGMRETQYF. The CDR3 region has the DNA TGTGCCAGCAGCAAAAGAGGAATGCGAGAGACCCAGTACTTC.

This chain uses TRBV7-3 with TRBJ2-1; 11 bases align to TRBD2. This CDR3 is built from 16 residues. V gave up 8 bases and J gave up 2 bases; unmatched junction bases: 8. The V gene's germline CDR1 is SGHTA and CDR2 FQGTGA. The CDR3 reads CASFPSGGTPYNEQFF. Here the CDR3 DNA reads TGTGCCAGCTTTCCTAGCGGGGGGACCCCCTACAATGAGCAGTTCTTC.

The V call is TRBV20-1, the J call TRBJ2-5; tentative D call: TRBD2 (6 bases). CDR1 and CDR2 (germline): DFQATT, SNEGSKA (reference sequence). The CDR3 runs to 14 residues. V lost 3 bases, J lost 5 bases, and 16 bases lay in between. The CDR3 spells CSASPGSGGETQYF. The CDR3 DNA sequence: TGCAGTGCTAGTCCCGGATCAGGAGGGGAGACCCAGTACTTC.

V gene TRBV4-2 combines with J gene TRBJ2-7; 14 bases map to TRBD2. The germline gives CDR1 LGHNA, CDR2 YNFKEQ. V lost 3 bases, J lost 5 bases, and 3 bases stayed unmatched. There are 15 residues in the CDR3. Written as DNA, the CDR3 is TGTGCCAGCAGCCAGACTAGCGGGAGGGGGAACGAGCAGTACTTC. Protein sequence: CASSQTSGRGNEQYF.

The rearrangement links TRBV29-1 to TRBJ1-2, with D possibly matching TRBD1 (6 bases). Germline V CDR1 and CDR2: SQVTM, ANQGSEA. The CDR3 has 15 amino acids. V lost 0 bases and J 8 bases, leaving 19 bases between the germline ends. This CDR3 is CSVEDGGRPGWGYTF. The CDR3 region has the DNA TGCAGCGTTGAAGATGGGGGCAGGCCGGGTTGGGGCTACACCTTC.

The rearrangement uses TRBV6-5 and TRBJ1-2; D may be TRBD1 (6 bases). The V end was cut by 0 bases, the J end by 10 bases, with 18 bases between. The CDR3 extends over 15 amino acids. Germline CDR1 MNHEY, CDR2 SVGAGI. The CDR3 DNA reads TGTGCCAGCAGTTACTCGAACAGGGCCGTAGATGACTACACCTTC. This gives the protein CASSYSNRAVDDYTF.

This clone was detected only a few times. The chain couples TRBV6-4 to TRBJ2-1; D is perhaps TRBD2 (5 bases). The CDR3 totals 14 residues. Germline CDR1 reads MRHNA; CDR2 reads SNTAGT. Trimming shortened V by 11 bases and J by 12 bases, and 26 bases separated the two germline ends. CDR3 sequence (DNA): TGTGCCTCGAAGTCGGACTCGACCTCCCTTGGGCAGTTCTTC. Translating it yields CASKSDSTSLGQFF.

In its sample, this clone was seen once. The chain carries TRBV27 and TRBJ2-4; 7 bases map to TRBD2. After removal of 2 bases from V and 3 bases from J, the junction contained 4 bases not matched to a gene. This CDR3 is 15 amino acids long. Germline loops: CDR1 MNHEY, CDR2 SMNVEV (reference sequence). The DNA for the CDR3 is TGTGCCAGCAGTTTAGGGGGGAGGGGCAAAAACATTCAGTACTTC. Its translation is CASSLGGRGKNIQYF.

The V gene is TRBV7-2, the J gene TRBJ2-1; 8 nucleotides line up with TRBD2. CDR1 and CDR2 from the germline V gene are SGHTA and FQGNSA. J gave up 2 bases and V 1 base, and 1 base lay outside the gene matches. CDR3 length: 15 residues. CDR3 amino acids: CASSLGAGAYNEQFF. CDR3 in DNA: TGTGCCAGCAGCTTAGGAGCGGGGGCCTACAATGAGCAGTTCTTC.